The 25 T cell receptor beta chains listed next were all sequenced from one sample in a study of T cells after yellow fever vaccination (dated by TCRdb to the late 2010s). Libraries were built with 5' RACE. The sequencing machine was an Illumina HiSeq 2500. TCRdb redid the processing of the public reads, applying fastp at Q25 and MiXCR, and retained in-frame beta chains. All rows with the same CDR3 protein become a single entry with the most common DNA and genes. The sample table lists over 110,000 distinct CDR3 sequences, 7.7% of them with a count of one. Roughly 0.77% of the sample goes to the ten largest clones. What this sample's treatment or condition label stands for: live attenuated yellow fever vaccine strain. The sequenced sample was CD4+ T cells sorted from PBMCs, obtained 5 days after the yellow fever booster vaccination. The receptors come from a man aged 30 to 45 who received the YFV17D yellow fever vaccine.

This clonotype was found many times. The chain carries TRBV7-2 and TRBJ2-7; 8 bases are a match to TRBD2. CDR1 is SGHTA, CDR2 FQGNSA, per germline. The CDR3 covers 14 residues. V shed 4 bases, J shed 5 bases, and the junction held 7 bases outside the gene matches. The CDR3, as DNA: TGTGCCAGCAGCTGGCTAGCGGGCCCGAACGAGCAGTACTTC. Its translation is CASSWLAGPNEQYF.

CDR3 sequence reads: CSARVLPEEETQYF. The CDR3 DNA reads as TGCAGTGCTAGAGTACTACCTGAGGAAGAGACCCAGTACTTC. The rearrangement joins TRBV20-1 to TRBJ2-5; D gene ambiguous. The CDR3 spans 14 residues. V shed 1 base and J shed 3 bases, with 12 bases lying between them. The germline gives CDR1 DFQATT, CDR2 SNEGSKA (reference sequence).

V is TRBV12-2 and J is TRBJ2-7; the table's D call, TRBD2, has no DNA check behind it. TRBV12-2 represents a pseudogene. The CDR3 contains 15 residues. The CDR3 nucleotides are TGTGCAAGGCCTTCCACTAGCGGGACCACCTACGAGCAGTACTTC. Translated, it gives CARPSTSGTTYEQYF.

This clonotype was counted ten times or more. The chain employs TRBV20-1 and TRBJ2-6; D is possibly TRBD1 (6 bases). V was shortened by 0 bases and J by 3 bases, with 18 bases between the two germline ends. The V gene's germline CDR1 is DFQATT and CDR2 SNEGSKA (reference sequence). This CDR3 comprises 18 residues. CDR3 loop: CSARDWALTGYGANVLTF. The CDR3 region has the DNA TGCAGTGCTAGAGATTGGGCCCTGACAGGCTATGGGGCCAACGTCCTGACTTTC.

This clonotype was picked up a small number of times. The chain combines TRBV11-3 with TRBJ2-3, with D perhaps matching TRBD1 (6 bases). Per germline, CDR1 SGHNT and CDR2 YENEEA. V lost 1 base and J lost 5, with 13 bases in between. This CDR3 has 15 amino acids. The CDR3 DNA follows: TGTGCCAGCAGCTTAGGTGGGACAAATAAAGATACGCAGTATTTT. The encoded protein is CASSLGGTNKDTQYF.

There are many counts of this clonotype. The rearrangement uses TRBV28 and TRBJ2-1; the D gene is possibly TRBD2 (6 bases). The CDR3 contains 14 residues. Trimming took 10 bases from V and 3 from J, leaving 16 bases between them. CDR1 and CDR2 (germline): MDHEN, SYDVKM. CDR3 amino acids: CAIRAGRIYNEQFF. In DNA form, the CDR3 reads TGTGCCATCCGCGCGGGACGGATCTACAATGAGCAGTTCTTC.

V is TRBV11-2 and J is TRBJ1-6, with D possibly matching TRBD1 (5 bases). The CDR3 has 14 amino acids. The V gene lost 5 bases and the J gene lost 10 bases, with 15 bases spanning the gap. From germline, CDR1 is SGHAT and CDR2 FQNNGV. CDR3: CASSRQPTKSPLHF. CDR3 nucleotide sequence: TGTGCCAGCAGCAGACAGCCAACTAAATCACCCCTCCACTTT.

This clonotype has more than one count but fewer than ten. The chain carries TRBV5-4 and TRBJ2-2, with 8 bases lining up with TRBD1. The CDR3 contains 15 residues. From germline, CDR1 is SGHNT and CDR2 YYREEE (reference sequence). V gave up 4 bases and J gave up 0 bases; unmatched junction bases: 2. The CDR3 protein is CASSPDRANTGELFF. The CDR3 DNA reads TGTGCCAGCAGCCCGGACAGGGCGAACACCGGGGAGCTGTTTTTT.

This clonotype was detected many times. The gene calls are TRBV11-2 and TRBJ1-4; D gene unclear. CDR3 length equals 15 residues. V gave up 0 bases and J gave up 7 bases, with 12 bases separating them. CDR1 and CDR2 (germline): SGHAT, FQNNGV. In DNA, the CDR3 is TGTGCCAGCAGCTTAGAGGCTGGGTATGGTGAAAAACTGTTTTTT. It translates to CASSLEAGYGEKLFF.

This rearrangement joins TRBV20-1 to TRBJ2-2; D is possibly TRBD1 or TRBD2 (5 bases each). This CDR3 is 10 amino acids long. Germline V gives CDR1 DFQATT, CDR2 SNEGSKA (reference sequence). Trimming took off 5 bases at V and 13 bases at J, with 11 bases between the two ends. This chain's CDR3 is CSAWKRGLFF. CDR3 nucleotide sequence: TGCAGTGCTTGGAAGAGGGGGCTGTTTTTT.

This clonotype was observed at least ten times. This chain joins TRBV12-3 or TRBV12-4 and TRBJ2-7; D uncertain. Trimming took 5 bases from V and 6 from J, leaving 8 bases between them. This CDR3 has 11 residues. CDR3 coding DNA: TGTGCCAGCAGTCCGTCGTTCGAGCAGTACTTC. Its translation: CASSPSFEQYF.

This clonotype was picked up many times. This rearrangement joins TRBV19 to TRBJ2-5; D might be TRBD2 (6 bases). Per the germline V gene, CDR1 is LNHDA and CDR2 is SQIVND (reference sequence). V lost 3 bases and J 5 bases, leaving 10 bases between the germline ends. The CDR3 runs to 13 residues. The CDR3 region is CASSMGLRETQYF. In nucleotides, the CDR3 is TGTGCCAGTAGTATGGGACTCCGTGAGACCCAGTACTTC. Together with reference TRBV19 and TRBJ2-5, the CDR3 gives the full variable domain: DGGITQSPKYLFRKEGQNVTLSCEQNLNHDAMYWYRQDPGQGLRLIYYSQIVNDFQKGDIAEGYSVSREKKESFPLTVTSAQKNPTAFYLCASSMGLRETQYFGPGTRLLVL.

This clonotype was counted ten times or more. V and J are TRBV20-1 and TRBJ2-3; D may be TRBD1 (6 bases). The CDR3 sequence is 13 residues long. The V end lost 6 bases, the J end lost 6 bases, and 16 bases lay between the germline ends. Germline V gene sequence: CDR1 DFQATT, CDR2 SNEGSKA (reference sequence). CDR3 amino acids: CSARGGVVDTQYF. DNA of the CDR3: TGCAGTGCCAGGGGCGGAGTAGTGGATACGCAGTATTTT.

The V and J genes are TRBV6-2 or TRBV6-3 and TRBJ2-5; weak D call: TRBD2 (5 bases). Germline V gene lookup returns CDR1 MNHEY and CDR2 SVGEGT. The V and J ends lost 2 bases and 2 bases respectively, with 9 bases between them. This CDR3 comprises 14 residues. In DNA form, the CDR3 reads TGTGCCAGCAGTTACCTGACTAAACAAGAGACCCAGTACTTC. Its protein is CASSYLTKQETQYF.

This clonotype was observed many times. The V call is TRBV5-1, the J call TRBJ2-3, with D hard to call. With 7 bases removed from V and 2 bases from J, the gap between germline ends came to 14 bases. Germline loops: CDR1 SGHRS, CDR2 YFSETQ. The CDR3 is made up of 14 amino acids. Here the CDR3 reads CASGSDKSTDTQYF. In DNA, the CDR3 is TGCGCCAGCGGATCCGACAAGTCCACAGATACGCAGTATTTT.

At least ten counts were recorded for this clonotype. The chain employs TRBV7-2 and TRBJ2-5; D may be TRBD1 or TRBD2 (5 bases each). CDR3 length: 13 residues. V was cut by 5 bases and J by 7 bases, with 14 bases left in between. Germline CDR1 is SGHTA and CDR2 is FQGNSA. DNA of the CDR3: TGTGCCAGCAGCCAAAGGGACGGCGGGACCCAGTACTTC. This sequence encodes CASSQRDGGTQYF.

In the case of this clonotype: A much larger clone differs from this one at a single base, so this may be a read error. The chain is built from TRBV7-2 and TRBJ2-7; TRBD1 matches at 7 bases. The CDR3 consists of 14 residues. Looked up from germline, CDR1 is SGHTA and CDR2 is FQGNSA. With V trimmed by 6 bases and J by 6 bases, 11 bases remained unmatched. The DNA of the CDR3 is TGTGCCAGCAGTTACACCCGAGACAGGGTCGAGCAGTACTTC. Translated: CASSYTRDRVEQYF.

Ten or more counts support this clonotype. This chain connects TRBV7-9 to TRBJ2-4, with TRBD1 identical over 7 bases. Germline V gene data show CDR1 as SEHNR and CDR2 as FQNEAQ (reference sequence). The trim removed 1 base at V and 2 bases at J, leaving 8 bases unmatched. This CDR3 has 17 residues. CDR3 bases: TGTGCCAGCAGCTTAGATTCAGGGGGTTTGACCAAAAACATTCAGTACTTC. This translates into CASSLDSGGLTKNIQYF.

The table lists this clonotype with many counts. The chain joins TRBV12-3 or TRBV12-4 to TRBJ1-2; D gene unclear. Trimming pared 2 bases from V and 14 bases from J, leaving 21 bases between. The CDR3 runs to 14 residues. The CDR3 DNA sequence: TGTGCCAGCAGTTTAAGTGGTTCCGGACGGGCTGTGACCTTC. This translates into CASSLSGSGRAVTF.

This clonotype was observed many times. The CDR3 loop reads CASSSGLAGEFRETQYF. The CDR3 DNA sequence: TGCGCCAGCAGCTCGGGACTAGCGGGAGAATTTCGAGAGACCCAGTACTTC. The chain joins TRBV5-1 to TRBJ2-5, with TRBD2 identical over 14 bases. There are 17 residues in the CDR3. Trimming at V came to 3 bases and at J to 4 bases, leaving 8 bases not matched to a gene. Per the germline V gene, CDR1 is SGHRS and CDR2 is YFSETQ.

This clonotype was observed many times. V usage is TRBV6-5 and J usage is TRBJ2-2, with 8 bases aligning to TRBD1. Looked up from germline, CDR1 is MNHEY and CDR2 is SVGAGI. The CDR3 contains 16 residues. V lost 0 bases to trimming and J lost 6 bases; unmatched junction nucleotides: 6. The CDR3 loop reads CASSYSGRGRSGELFF. The CDR3 region has the DNA TGTGCCAGCAGTTACTCTGGCAGGGGGCGGTCCGGGGAGCTGTTTTTT.

Details on this clonotype: A read error may explain this, as a much larger clone is one base away. The chain recombines TRBV3-1 with TRBJ1-5; D perhaps matches TRBD1 (5 bases). This CDR3 region has 15 residues. Germline CDR1 LGHDT, CDR2 YNNKEL (reference sequence). V gave up 2 bases and J gave up 6 bases, with 14 bases separating them. The CDR3 spells CASSQMSGRGQPQHF. For the CDR3, the DNA is TGTGCCAGCAGCCAAATGTCGGGAAGGGGTCAGCCCCAGCATTTT.

The sample holds many counts of this clonotype. This chain connects TRBV5-1 to TRBJ1-1; the D is unclear. Trimming took off 3 bases at V and 5 bases at J, with 26 bases between the two ends. Germline CDR1 and CDR2: SGHRS and YFSETQ. This CDR3 has 18 amino acids. CDR3 in amino acids: CASSSPATARDRNTEAFF. In DNA, the CDR3 is TGCGCCAGCAGCTCCCCCGCCACGGCCCGGGATAGGAATACTGAAGCTTTCTTT.

This clonotype has a count of ten or more. DNA for the CDR3: TGCAGTGCTAGGGAGGGGACAGGGATCCACGAGCAGTACTTC. Its translation: CSAREGTGIHEQYF. The chain recombines TRBV20-1 with TRBJ2-7, with 9 bases fitting TRBD1. The CDR3 has 14 residues. Germline-derived CDR1 and CDR2 are DFQATT and SNEGSKA (reference sequence). J was trimmed by 5 bases and V by 3 bases; bases with no gene match: 8.

This clonotype was counted between two and nine times. The chain uses TRBV6-1 and TRBJ1-5; no firm D call. V lost 6 bases, J lost 4 bases, and 10 bases lay in between. Per the germline V gene, CDR1 is MNHNS and CDR2 is SASEGT. The CDR3 contains 13 residues. The chain's CDR3 is CASRTPPNQPQHF. CDR3 bases: TGTGCCAGCAGAACCCCCCCAAATCAGCCCCAGCATTTT.